Shown below are 9 T cell receptor beta chains from a single sample sequenced in a study of CD4 T cells in relation to SARS-CoV-2 and coronaviruses. Their antigen targets remain unknown. Unexposed donor CD4+ T cells date from about 2011-2018, before the COVID-19 pandemic. Isolation of CD4+ T cells took place after approximately 10 days in culture. TCRdb keeps only in-frame clones here, not all; method: immunoSEQ multiplex PCR. Among about 21,000 clones listed, about 79% were seen once. The sample was CD4+ T cells from PBMCs, cultured in vitro. These receptors were collected from a human donor in good health.

The genes are TRBV19 and TRBJ2-7; D tentatively reads TRBD1 or TRBD2 (6 bases each). The V end lost 2 bases, the J end lost 3 bases, and 14 bases lay between the germline ends. From germline, CDR1 is LNHDA and CDR2 SQIVND (reference sequence). CDR3 length: 15 residues. For the CDR3, the DNA is TGTGCCAGTAGTATACGTCACAGGGACTTCTACGAGCAGTACTTC. It is translated as CASSIRHRDFYEQYF.

This chain uses TRBV12-3 or TRBV12-4 with TRBJ1-3; D remains unclear. V lost 2 bases, J lost 4 bases, and 6 bases lay in between. This CDR3 spans 13 amino acids. The CDR3 region has the DNA TGTGCCAGCAGTTTACGGGGAGGAAACACCATATATTTT. Translating gives CASSLRGGNTIYF.

This chain joins TRBV9 and TRBJ2-1; a possible D gene is TRBD2 (5 bases). The length of the CDR3 is 15 residues. Germline values: CDR1 SGDLS, CDR2 YYNGEE. V was clipped by 3 bases and J by 0 bases, with 10 bases between them. DNA of the CDR3: TGTGCCAGCAGCGAGACGGGGAGCTCCTACAATGAGCAGTTCTTC. Protein sequence: CASSETGSSYNEQFF. Variable domain in full (rest from reference TRBV9 and TRBJ2-1): DSGVTQTPKHLITATGQRVTLRCSPRSGDLSVYWYQQSLDQGLQFLIQYYNGEERAKGNILERFSAQQFPDLHSELNLSSLELGDSALYFCASSETGSSYNEQFFGPGTRLTVL.

The chain combines TRBV5-1 with TRBJ2-5; D unresolved. V gave up 4 bases and J gave up 1 base, with 11 bases separating them. This CDR3 contains 14 residues. Per the germline V gene, CDR1 is SGHRS and CDR2 is YFSETQ. The CDR3 is CASSIDSSQETQYF. For the CDR3, the DNA is TGCGCCAGCAGCATTGACTCAAGCCAAGAGACCCAGTACTTC. Filled out from reference TRBV5-1 and TRBJ2-5, the complete variable domain reads KAGVTQTPRYLIKTRGQQVTLSCSPISGHRSVSWYQQTPGQGLQFLFEYFSETQRNKGNFPGRFSGRQFSNSRSEMNVSTLELGDSALYLCASSIDSSQETQYFGPGTRLLVL.

This clone was seen once. This chain connects TRBV6-5 to TRBJ2-6; no reliable D call. The CDR3 runs 15 residues. From germline, CDR1 is MNHEY and CDR2 SVGAGI. V shed 0 bases and J shed 4 bases, with 7 bases lying between them. CDR3 residues: CASSYSASGANVLTF. Written as DNA, the CDR3 is TGTGCCAGCAGTTACTCAGCTTCGGGGGCCAACGTCCTGACTTTC.

The gene calls are TRBV18 and TRBJ2-1, with D possibly TRBD1 on 5 matching bases. Looked up from germline, CDR1 is KGHSH and CDR2 is LQKENI. This CDR3 has 19 amino acids. V lost 2 bases and J lost 1, with 21 bases in between. The CDR3 DNA follows: TGTGCCAGCTCACCAGTGGGAAGTCAGGGTGTAGGGTCCTACAATGAGCAGTTCTTC. Translated, it gives CASSPVGSQGVGSYNEQFF. Using reference TRBV18 and TRBJ2-1 for the parts outside the CDR3, the full variable domain is NAGVMQNPRHLVRRRGQEARLRCSPMKGHSHVYWYRQLPEEGLKFMVYLQKENIIDESGMPKERFSAEFPKEGPSILRIQQVVRGDSAAYFCASSPVGSQGVGSYNEQFFGPGTRLTVL.

The CDR3 spells CASSLGQKNTIYF. CDR3 DNA: TGCGCCAGCAGCTTGGGTCAAAAGAACACCATATATTTT. The V call is TRBV5-1, the J call TRBJ1-3; no reliable D call. The CDR3 is 13 residues long. V was trimmed by 0 bases and J by 7 bases, leaving 8 bases between them. The germline V gene encodes CDR1 SGHRS and CDR2 YFSETQ.

This clone was counted only a few times. The chain has TRBV3-1 (or the pseudogene TRBV3-2) and TRBJ1-6; D is undetermined. Trimming stripped 0 bases from V and 6 bases from J, with 3 bases between. Germline assignment: CDR1 LGHDT and CDR2 YNNKEL (reference sequence). The CDR3 consists of 13 residues. The CDR3 sequence: CASSQETNSPLHF. The CDR3 DNA reads TGTGCCAGCAGCCAAGAGACTAATTCACCCCTCCACTTT.

The chain uses TRBV5-1 and TRBJ1-4; D not certain. The V end lost 3 bases, the J end lost 2 bases, and 8 bases lay between the germline ends. Germline CDR1 and CDR2: SGHRS and YFSETQ. CDR3 length: 14 residues. DNA of the CDR3: TGCGCCAGCAGCTCCACCGCGACTAATGAAAAACTGTTTTTT. The encoded protein is CASSSTATNEKLFF.